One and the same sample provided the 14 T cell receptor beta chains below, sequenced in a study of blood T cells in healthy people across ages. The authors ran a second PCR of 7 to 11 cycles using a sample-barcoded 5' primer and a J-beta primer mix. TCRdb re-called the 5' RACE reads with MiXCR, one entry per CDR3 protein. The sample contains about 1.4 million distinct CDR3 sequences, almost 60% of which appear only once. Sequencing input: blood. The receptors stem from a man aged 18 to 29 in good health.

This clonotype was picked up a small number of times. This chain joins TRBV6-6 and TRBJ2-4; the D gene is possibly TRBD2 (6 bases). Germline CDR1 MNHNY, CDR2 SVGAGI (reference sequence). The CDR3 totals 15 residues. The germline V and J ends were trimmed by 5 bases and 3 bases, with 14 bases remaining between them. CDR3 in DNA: TGTGCCAGCAGTGCTGGCGGGAATGGCAAAAACATTCAGTACTTC. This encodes CASSAGGNGKNIQYF.

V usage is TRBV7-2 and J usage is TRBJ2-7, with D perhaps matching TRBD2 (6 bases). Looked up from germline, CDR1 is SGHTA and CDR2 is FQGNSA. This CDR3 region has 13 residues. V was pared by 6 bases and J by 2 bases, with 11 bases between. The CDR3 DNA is TGTGCCAGCAGTAGGACTATCCCCTACGAGCAGTACTTC. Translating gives CASSRTIPYEQYF.

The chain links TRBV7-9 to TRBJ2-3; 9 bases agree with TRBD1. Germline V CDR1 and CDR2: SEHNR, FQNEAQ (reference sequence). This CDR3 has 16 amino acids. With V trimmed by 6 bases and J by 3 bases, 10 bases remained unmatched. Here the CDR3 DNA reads TGTGCCAGCAGATCCAGGGACAGGGCCGGGACAGATACGCAGTATTTT. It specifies CASRSRDRAGTDTQYF.

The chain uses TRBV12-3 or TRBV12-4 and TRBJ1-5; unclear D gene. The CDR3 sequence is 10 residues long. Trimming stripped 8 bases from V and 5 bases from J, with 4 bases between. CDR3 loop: CASDHQPQHF. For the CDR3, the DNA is TGTGCCAGCGACCATCAGCCCCAGCATTTT.

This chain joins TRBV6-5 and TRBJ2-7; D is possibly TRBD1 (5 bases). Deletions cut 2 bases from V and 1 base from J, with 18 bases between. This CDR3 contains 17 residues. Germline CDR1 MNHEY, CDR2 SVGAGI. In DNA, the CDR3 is TGTGCCAGCAGTTACCCAAACGACGACAGAGGATCCTACGAGCAGTACTTC. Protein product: CASSYPNDDRGSYEQYF.

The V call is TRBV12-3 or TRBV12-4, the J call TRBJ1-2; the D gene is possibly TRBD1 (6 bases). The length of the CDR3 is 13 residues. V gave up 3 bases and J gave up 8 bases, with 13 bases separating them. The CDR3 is CASSFRGARGYTF. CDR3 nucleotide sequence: TGTGCCAGCAGTTTTCGGGGGGCGCGAGGCTACACCTTC.

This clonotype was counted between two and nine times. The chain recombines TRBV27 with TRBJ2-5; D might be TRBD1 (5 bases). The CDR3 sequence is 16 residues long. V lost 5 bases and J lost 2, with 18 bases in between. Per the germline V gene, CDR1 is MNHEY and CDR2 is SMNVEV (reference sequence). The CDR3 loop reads CASSPTQGTLQETQYF. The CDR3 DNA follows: TGTGCCAGCAGTCCTACCCAGGGTACCCTACAAGAGACCCAGTACTTC.

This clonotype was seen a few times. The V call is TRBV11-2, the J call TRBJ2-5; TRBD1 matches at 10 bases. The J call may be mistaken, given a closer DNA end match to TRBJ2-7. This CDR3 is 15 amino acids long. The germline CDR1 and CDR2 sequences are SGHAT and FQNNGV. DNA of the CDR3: TGTGCCAGCAGCTTCGTCGGACAGGGGGCCTACGAGCAGTACTTC. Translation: CASSFVGQGAYEQYF.

CDR3 in amino acids: CASTHGVARRNEQFF. The CDR3 nucleotides read TGCGCCAGCACCCATGGTGTGGCCAGGCGGAATGAGCAGTTCTTC. The chain recombines TRBV5-1 with TRBJ2-1; D remains unclear. This CDR3 has 15 residues. V lost 6 bases, J lost 7 bases, and 20 bases lay in between. The germline gives CDR1 SGHRS, CDR2 YFSETQ.

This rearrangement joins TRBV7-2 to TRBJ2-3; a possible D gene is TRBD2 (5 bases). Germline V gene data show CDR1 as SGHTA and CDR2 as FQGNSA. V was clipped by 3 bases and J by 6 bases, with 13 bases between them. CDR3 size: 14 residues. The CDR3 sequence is CASSFGMSTDTQYF. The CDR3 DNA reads TGTGCCAGCAGCTTCGGGATGTCGACGGATACGCAGTATTTT.

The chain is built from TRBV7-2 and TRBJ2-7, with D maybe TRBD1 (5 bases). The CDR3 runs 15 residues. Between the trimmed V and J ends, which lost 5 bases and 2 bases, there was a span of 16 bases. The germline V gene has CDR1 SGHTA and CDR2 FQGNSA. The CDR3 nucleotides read TGTGCCAGCAGCCAAAACCCAGCAGGGACCTACGAGCAGTACTTC. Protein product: CASSQNPAGTYEQYF.

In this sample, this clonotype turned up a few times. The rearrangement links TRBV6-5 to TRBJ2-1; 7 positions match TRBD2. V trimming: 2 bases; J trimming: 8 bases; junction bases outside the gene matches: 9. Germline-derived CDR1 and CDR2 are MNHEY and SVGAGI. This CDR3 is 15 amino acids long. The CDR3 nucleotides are TGTGCCAGCAGTTACGCGGCGGGCCGGGAGGATGAGCAGTTCTTC. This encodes CASSYAAGREDEQFF.

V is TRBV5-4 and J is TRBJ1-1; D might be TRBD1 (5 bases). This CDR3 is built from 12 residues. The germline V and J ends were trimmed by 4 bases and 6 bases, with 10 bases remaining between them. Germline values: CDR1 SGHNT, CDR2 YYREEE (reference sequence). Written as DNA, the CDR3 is TGTGCCAGCAGCCCACGGGGCGCTGAAGCTTTCTTT. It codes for CASSPRGAEAFF.

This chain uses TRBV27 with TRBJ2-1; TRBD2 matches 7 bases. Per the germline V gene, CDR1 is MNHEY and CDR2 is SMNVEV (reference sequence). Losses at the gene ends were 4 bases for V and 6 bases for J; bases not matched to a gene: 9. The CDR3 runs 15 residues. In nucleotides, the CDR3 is TGTGCCAGCAGTTCCGCAAGGACTAGTAGCAATGAGCAGTTCTTC. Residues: CASSSARTSSNEQFF.